These T cell receptor beta chains were read from a single sample in a study of T-cell reconstitution after alpha-beta-depleted transplantation in children. Each CDR3 protein gets one entry after TCRdb re-called the PCR reads with MiXCR. The table records over 150,000 distinct CDR3 sequences, 6.3% of them present only once. The material was PBMCs, obtained before TCRalphabeta/CD19-depleted stem cell transplant. The receptors derive from a girl under three years old with combined immunodeficiency, due to receive a stem cell transplant. Both conserved end residues are part of each CDR3. A D gene is named only where the DNA matches it firmly. Not all rows give a size; the values are once, few, many and, for expanded clones, a class.

clone_size j_call v_call d_call cdr3_aa cdr3_nt
many TRBJ2-1 TRBV5-6 TRBD2 CASRLSSGDWNEQFF TGTGCCAGCAGATTATCTAGCGGTGATTGGAATGAGCAGTTCTTC
many TRBJ2-2 TRBV7-9 NA CASSLLRGAGELFF TGTGCCAGCAGCTTACTCAGGGGCGCCGGGGAGCTGTTTTTT
many TRBJ1-1 TRBV12-3/TRBV12-4 NA CASNSGGSEAFF TGTGCCAGCAATTCGGGGGGCTCTGAAGCTTTCTTT
many TRBJ2-7 TRBV28 NA CASSLSSGVGIYEQYF TGTGCCAGCAGTTTAAGTTCGGGAGTTGGGATCTACGAGCAGTACTTC
NA TRBJ1-3 TRBV7-2 NA CASSWQDSGNTIYF TGTGCCAGCAGTTGGCAGGACTCTGGAAACACCATATATTTT
many TRBJ2-5 TRBV7-8 NA CASRPVAEETQYF TGTGCCAGCAGACCAGTAGCGGAAGAGACCCAGTACTTC
many TRBJ2-1 TRBV12-3/TRBV12-4 NA CASKNRDYNEQFF TGTGCCAGCAAAAACCGGGACTACAATGAGCAGTTCTTC
NA TRBJ2-5 TRBV7-2 TRBD2 CASSLRTSGGQETQYF TGTGCCAGCAGCCTAAGGACTAGCGGGGGCCAAGAGACCCAGTACTTC
many TRBJ2-1 TRBV7-8 TRBD2 CASSGTSGSRYEQFF TGTGCCAGCAGCGGGACTAGCGGGAGTAGGTATGAGCAGTTCTTC
many TRBJ2-3 TRBV9 NA CASSGHRVDTQYF TGTGCCAGCAGCGGACACAGGGTGGATACGCAGTATTTT
many TRBJ2-7 TRBV12-3/TRBV12-4 NA CASSFATNYEQYF TGTGCCAGCAGTTTTGCTACCAACTACGAGCAGTACTTC